This T cell receptor beta chain was profiled in a study of Ad26.COV2.S vaccination and SARS-CoV-2 variants (dated by TCRdb to the early 2020s). At the level of the whole study: Vaccine-arm donors came from COV1001, a multicentre, randomized, double-blind, placebo-controlled phase I-IIa trial of Ad26.COV2.S in healthy adults. The specificity and breadth of SARS-CoV-2-reactive T cell receptors after Ad26.COV2.S vaccination were assessed by TCRbeta repertoire sequencing. Participants in the trial were split at random into five groups of five each, receiving low-dose or high-dose Ad26.COV2.S once or twice, or else placebo on both occasions. Throughout the experiments and outcome assessment, investigators stayed blinded to trial group allocation. Ad26.COV2.S was administered intramuscularly at a dose of 5x10^10 or 1x10^11 viral particles, either as one shot or as two shots given 56 days apart. A total of 32 samples were included in the TCR-sequenced set, comprising about 20 Ad26.COV2.S vaccine recipients, 5 placebo recipients and 8 SARS-CoV-2 convalescent individuals.

A distance of 11 bases separates the germline ends of V and J, which lose 2 bases and 0 bases respectively. The germline V gene sets CDR1 to SGHDT and CDR2 to YYEEEE. Including cysteine and phenylalanine, the CDR3 has 15 amino acids. Solely the CDR3 DNA is kept, with 45 bases framed from the first base. To note about this clone: The antigen this receptor binds is unknown. The record has no base qualities; no much larger clone is one base away.

Results the study describes overall, beyond this receptor: Spike-specific TCR breadth was higher in Ad26.COV2.S recipients than in placebo recipients (P = 0.0014). The authors noted that total T cell responses may have been underestimated by the TCR breadth and depth analyses. Substantial breadth of spike-specific CD8+ and CD4+ T cell responses was reported after vaccination. The study was not powered to compare responses between vaccine doses or regimens. Vaccine and placebo recipients had comparable non-spike TCR breadth, which fits with the vaccine containing only spike.

The immunoSEQ Assay was used to sequence TCRbeta CDR3 regions. After extraction, genomic DNA underwent amplification by bias-controlled multiplex PCR, followed by high-throughput sequencing. For the original study's pipeline: To quantify the absolute abundance of each unique TCRbeta CDR3 region, sequences were collapsed and filtered. Usable DNA was measured by amplifying reference genes present in all nucleated cells, and TCRbeta template counts were normalized to that usable DNA to estimate T cell fraction. Repertoire TCRs were annotated as SARS-CoV-2-specific when V gene, CDR3 amino acid sequence and J gene were exactly matched to a known reactive TCR set. The reference SARS-CoV-2 TCR set came from MIRA and was filtered for enrichment in COVID-19-positive ImmuneCODE repertoires, removing public or cross-reactive TCRs. Using the MIRA antigens, annotated TCRs were further analysed by specific ORF or by position within an ORF. Breadth was defined as annotated unique rearrangements over total unique productive rearrangements; depth was the summed frequency of those rearrangements. Two-sided Wilcoxon rank-sum tests were used to compare TCR breadth between groups. This is the immuneACCESS table as TCRdb keeps it, with only in-frame sequences that have V and J called. A part of the clones is gone; compared with another copy, unresolved V genes explain less than half, and the rest is unexplained. V, J and clone size are taken as reported in that table, and D and trimming were inferred from the DNA itself. In all, the sample holds a few hundred thousand clones, and 70% to 90% of those were seen once. Around 3% of the sample is in the top ten clones.

The treatment or condition label of this sample denotes: roughly 19 received Ad26.COV2.S at low or high dose, single or two shots; roughly 5 received placebo; per-sample allocation not given. Repertoires of vaccine and placebo recipients were sequenced from samples taken on day 63 after the first injection. Between 29 July and 7 August 2020, Cohort 1b enrolled 25 adults aged 18-55 years at one site in Boston, USA. As a vaccine, Ad26.COV2.S was a replication-incompetent adenovirus type 26 vector that expressed a prefusion-stabilized SARS-CoV-2 spike protein derived from the original Wuhan strain. The sequence came from a person aged 18-60 years who received the Ad26.COV2.S COVID-19 vaccine or a placebo. Specimen: peripheral blood, collected in a trial of Ad26.COV2.S vaccine versus placebo. Here the chain combines TRBV5-6 and TRBJ1-2; the D gene identity is not certain. CDR3 reads: CASSFFFTANYGYTF. At the DNA level, the sequence is TGTGCCAGCAGCTTCTTTTTCACCGCTAACTATGGCTACACCTTC.